This T cell receptor beta chain is drawn from a study of blood T cell repertoires in COVID-19. At the level of the study: The samples span acute and convalescent COVID-19 from the United States, Italy and Spain. Nucleic acid was either cDNA or gDNA, and it came from T cells, B-cell-depleted T cells, or PBMCs.

The CDR3 is 15 amino acids. The V gene's germline CDR1 is SGHRS and CDR2 YFSETQ. Trimming left V 2 bases short and J 2 bases short, with 14 bases between. In the original processing: Using reference gene primer amplification, nucleated cell counts were estimated. Sequencing used immunoSEQ multiplex PCR; TCRdb keeps in-frame clones, though not all of them. V, J and clone size are those of that table, while D and trimming were read from the DNA. The table records under 140,000 clones, approximately 85% of them present only once. The source is a woman aged 60 to 75 with acute or convalescent COVID-19. Material: peripheral blood. The chain joins TRBV5-1 to TRBJ2-7; the D gene is possibly TRBD2 (6 bases). The CDR3 DNA reads TGCGCCAGCAGCTTTGAGGAGACGGGAGCCTACGAGCAGTACTTC. As protein: CASSFEETGAYEQYF.